A selection of T cell receptor beta chains follows, all from one sample in a study of shared clonotypes between healthy human individuals. The table came from immunoSEQ multiplex PCR; TCRdb's copy has only in-frame clones and leaves some out. Of approximately 1,500,000 clones in the sample, about 96% were seen once. Sequencing was performed on naive CD4+ T cells sorted from blood. The receptors come from a man aged 25-45 years in good health. Both conserved end residues are part of each CDR3. Each record gives: CDR3 protein, D gene, V gene, J gene. The D gene is left open where the match is weak.

CASSPTGFNYGYTF,.,TRBV7-9,TRBJ1-2
CASGFGYTYEQYF,.,TRBV12-5,TRBJ2-7
CASSEVRGAGNTIYF,.,TRBV2,TRBJ1-3
CASSLGRGTGANVLTF,.,TRBV5-1,TRBJ2-6
CASSLGTSGGGQETQYF,TRBD2,TRBV2,TRBJ2-5
CASSLGMNTEAFF,.,TRBV5-1,TRBJ1-1
CASSLLHRIYGYTF,.,TRBV11-2,TRBJ1-2
CASSIEYRAYEQYF,.,TRBV19,TRBJ2-7
CASSLSRPDTEAFF,.,TRBV11-2,TRBJ1-1
CASSLFSGEAQETQYF,.,TRBV7-2,TRBJ2-5
CASSFGQGPYNEQFF,TRBD1,TRBV9,TRBJ2-1
CASSPDHDLEQFF,.,TRBV7-3,TRBJ2-1
CASSHGTNNYNEQFF,.,TRBV5-4,TRBJ2-1
CASSLRGQPFYNEQFF,TRBD1,TRBV11-2,TRBJ2-1
CASSEQTGELFF,.,TRBV5-1,TRBJ2-2
CASSLMEGGFTDTQYF,.,TRBV7-6,TRBJ2-3
CASSLEGTSGSAEQFF,TRBD2,TRBV7-2,TRBJ2-1
CATSRDFGLSYNEQFF,.,TRBV15,TRBJ2-1
CASSVLDRRAYEQYF,TRBD1,TRBV5-1,.
CASSPTGGAAEPQHF,.,TRBV11-2,TRBJ1-5
CASSPGTSHNEQFF,TRBD2,TRBV18,TRBJ2-1
CASSPRAGVAYEQYF,TRBD2,TRBV9,TRBJ2-7
CASSLKREAGNEQFF,TRBD2,TRBV18,TRBJ2-1
CASSLVGNEETQYF,.,TRBV7-2,TRBJ2-5